This TCR beta chain was identified during a study of cytomegalovirus exposure and HLA in healthy donors (dated by TCRdb to about 2017). With respect to the entire study: An earlier analysis of several hundred of the donors reported 250 to 350 Gb of sequence data and 95 million to 140 million unique TCR beta sequences obtained from around 170 million T cells. Approximately 330 gigabases of sequencing data and around 90 million unique TCR sequences made up an early release that covered 500 to 700 HLA-typed donors. Both class I and class II loci were covered by HLA typing, at four-digit resolution. The number of typed donors differed by locus: roughly 629-640 for A, B, C, DRB1 and DQB1; some 500 for DQA1; around 610 for DPA1; and some 450 for DPB1. To decide whether each TCR beta V gene segment behaved as functional or pseudogenic, an earlier analysis of approximately 590 of the donors relied on high-throughput TCR beta sequencing. Roughly 5 DR-DQ haplotypes were handled as single units for association and clustering, since linkage in the cohort was strong. Rather than using new phenotypic data, the later analysis identified candidate immune exposures from TCR beta sequences and from how often those sequences occurred across donors. In a later analysis, previously published TCR beta repertoires from about 640 donors were re-analyzed and high-resolution HLA genotyping was added so that TCR occurrence patterns could be studied. The study was designed to test whether signatures of past pathogen exposure could be identified by cataloging public T cell receptors. All discovery cohort repertoires had been generated using a single sequencing platform. Among roughly 370 genotyped donors of the cohort, an average of about 240,000 unique TCR beta nucleotide sequences were sequenced per donor, roughly 18% of them non-productive. Of the roughly 390 genotyped donors, about 80% fell in the genetic ancestry cluster associated with self-reported Caucasian donors. A later genetic analysis took genome-wide SNP genotypes for about three fifths of the 666 donors and used that subset as a discovery cohort. To predict cytomegalovirus infection status, the study brought together high-throughput TCR immunosequencing, statistical association of individual TCRs with disease status, and machine learning. Alongside the repertoire data, information on donor age, sex, ethnicity and CMV serostatus was compiled. The study profiled the T cell repertoires of hundreds of subjects by immunosequencing and related them to cytomegalovirus serostatus. A separate validation cohort of roughly 110 different subjects was used in addition to the roughly 720-subject first cohort.

With regard to this clone: Its antigen target is currently unknown. No base quality values were provided; no much bigger clone lies one nucleotide off.

V is trimmed back by 10 bases and J by 8 bases, and the junction contains 11 bases that no gene match accounts for. The CDR3 sequence holds 15 residues, the cysteine and phenylalanine included. Only the CDR3 region is kept as DNA, spanning 45 bases read in frame from base 1. Looking up the germline V gene yields CDR1 MNHNS and CDR2 SASEGT. General findings and caveats noted by the study authors: An association between a missense DCLRE1C variant and V-gene and J-gene trimming of TCR beta chains was found in a later genetic analysis and replicated in an independent cohort. Some 15 rarely observed V segments, including chromosome 9 orphons, were excluded from the earlier analysis of almost 600 of the donors because counts were too low. In a later analysis, most CMV-associated TCR beta chains were found to appear HLA-restricted, with HLA associations seemingly driven largely by CMV exposure. Across donors, most TCR sequences were observed very rarely, whereas some public TCRs were present in many individuals. Several of the top co-occurrence clusters appeared to be linked to parvovirus B19, influenza, CMV and Epstein-Barr virus, according to a later analysis. Because the 87-base-pair reads could not distinguish some IMGT-functional V segments, including TRBV6-2 and TRBV6-3, those segments were excluded. The authors suggested that the approach could potentially be extended to other disease states and immunological phenotypes. A further reported finding was that TCR beta sequences accurately predicted the HLA-A and HLA-B alleles for most subjects in the first cohort. The only immune exposure information available for the cohort was CMV serostatus. A later genetic analysis reported fewer N-insertions in productive TCRs among donors in an Asian-associated ancestry cluster than the approximately 670-donor mean. A later analysis found that HLA-associated TCR beta chains were more clonally expanded and had lower generation probabilities than equally common non-associated chains. A cluster of highly shared sequence variants was judged likely to be a technical artifact of the sequencing pipeline. Correlated functional status among segregating V segments might reflect linkage disequilibrium, but an unknown experimental factor could not be ruled out. Three of the identified cytomegalovirus-associated TCR beta chains were confirmed in vitro to be specific for cytomegalovirus antigens. The presence/absence analyses assumed that sequencing depth was roughly uniform across donors, and that assumption may not be true. In an earlier analysis of some 500 of the donors, most TCR beta V segments were observed in productive rearrangements about 87% or about 30% of the time, broadly matching IMGT annotations. The study gave a list of 150 to 200 TCR beta chains associated with cytomegalovirus. Assigning TCR associations to individual alleles was difficult when HLA alleles, especially DR and DQ, strongly co-occurred. Because HLA typing was unavailable for some donors at each locus, only the typed subset was used in association tests. In a later analysis, the rate of TCR association differed among HLA loci, with DRB1 alleles having the most associated TCRs and HLA-C alleles having the fewest. Only TCR beta chains were sequenced in this cohort, and the absence of alpha or paired-chain data limited detectable features. Specific HLA alleles were associated with 15,000 to 20,000 TCR beta sequences at a false discovery rate of 0.05 in a later analysis. Cytomegalovirus status was reported to be diagnosed by the classifier with high specificity and sensitivity in both the original and validation cohorts.

The method behind the library was the immunoSEQ multiplex PCR assay. A mixture of 60 forward primers for TCR Vbeta segments and 13 reverse primers for TCR Jbeta segments was used in the multiplex PCR. A multiplex PCR assay on genomic DNA amplified the CDR3 region of rearranged TCR beta genes. The Illumina HiSeq System was used to sequence the amplified TCR beta libraries as 87-base-pair reads. As for how the authors treated the data: In a later analysis, tens of millions of unique TCR beta chains were counted across the roughly 700 repertoires, and around 10 million of these chains were shared by at least two donors. Raw reads were error-corrected and collapsed into unique sequences with a nearest-neighbor algorithm that merged closely related sequences to remove PCR and sequencing errors. CDR3 sequences were aligned to IMGT reference sequences to assign V, D and J gene segments. For a sequence to be retained, at least a six-nucleotide match to both a V gene segment and a J gene segment was required. A rearrangement counted as productive if the CDR3 had no stop codons and remained in frame with V and J, and every other rearrangement counted as non-productive. Following IMGT convention, CDR3 was defined as the stretch from the second conserved V-encoded cysteine to the conserved J-encoded phenylalanine. Sequences without an unambiguous match to a single V gene segment were excluded from the earlier analysis of approximately 560 of the donors. An earlier analysis of several hundred of the donors classified V segments as functional when productive rearrangements were above 56.7% and as segregating when the standard deviation between donors was above 5%. To diagnose cytomegalovirus status from the catalog of TCR beta chain sequences, a statistical classification framework was built. In a later analysis, V and J genes were assigned by comparing TCR nucleotide sequences against IMGT/GENE-DB human TR gene sequences. A later analysis assigned CDR3 sequences and most-parsimonious VDJ recombination scenarios with the TCRdist pipeline. In a later analysis, every TCR beta chain was defined by the combination of its CDR3 amino acid sequence and its V-gene family, and reads without a unique V-gene family were dropped. In a later analysis, approximately 640 highly shared, low-generation-probability nucleotide sequences were removed to address suspected cross-contamination and a sequencing artifact. In a later analysis, a clonal expansion index for each public chain was calculated from normalized within-repertoire ranks of inferred template counts. Generation probabilities in a later analysis came from a VDJ recombination model fitted to out-of-frame rearrangements, and those results were checked against IGoR. Hypergeometric tests were used in a later analysis to score TCR-TCR, TCR-HLA and TCR-CMV co-occurrence, with a repertoire-size bias correction applied to the TCR pairs. In a later analysis, false discovery rates were estimated by permuting HLA or CMV assignments 20 times. In a later analysis, co-occurring TCRs were grouped with DBSCAN, and TCRdist sequence similarity was added when clustering was performed within HLA-allele-positive subsets. Repertoires with fewer than 30,000 or more than 120,000 public chains, plus five repertoires with anomalous nucleotide sharing, were excluded from co-occurrence clustering. TCRdb carries this immuneACCESS record with in-frame sequences only. Its versions omit some clonotypes, under half of them owing to an unresolved V gene in the studies checked, with the rest unexplained. That table is the source of V, J and clone size, and D and trimming were worked out from the DNA. The sample has roughly 110,000 clones on record, roughly 80% of them singletons. 2.5% of the sample is taken by the ten largest.

The cohort comprised some 680 healthy bone marrow donors. Cohort members were all nominally healthy when sampled, although unrecorded immune exposures were likely present. The donor tested CMV seronegative and was one of the 352 seronegative cohort members. Every donor gave a peripheral blood sample, and the peripheral blood mononuclear cells from that sample were used for TCR beta sequencing. The Qiagen DNeasy Blood Extraction Kit was used to extract genomic DNA from the blood cell samples. The chain is made from TRBV6-1 and TRBJ2-1; 13 bases in the junction line up with TRBD2. Material: PBMCs. The TCR was taken from a middle-aged man in good health and CMV-seronegative. The CDR3 region reads CATYAGLAGTDEQFF. The DNA sequence follows: TGTGCCACCTACGCGGGACTAGCGGGGACGGATGAGCAGTTCTTC.